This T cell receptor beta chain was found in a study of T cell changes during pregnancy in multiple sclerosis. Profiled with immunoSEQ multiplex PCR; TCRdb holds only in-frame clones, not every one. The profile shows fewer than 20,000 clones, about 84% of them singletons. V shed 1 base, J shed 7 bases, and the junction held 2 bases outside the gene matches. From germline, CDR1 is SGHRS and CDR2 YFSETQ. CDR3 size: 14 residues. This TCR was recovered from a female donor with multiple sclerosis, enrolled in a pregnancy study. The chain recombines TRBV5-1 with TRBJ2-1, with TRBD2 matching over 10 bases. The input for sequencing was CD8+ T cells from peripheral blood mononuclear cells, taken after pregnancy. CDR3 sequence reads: CASSLRLAGNEQFF. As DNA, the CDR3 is TGCGCCAGCAGCTTGCGACTAGCGGGTAATGAGCAGTTCTTC.